This TCR beta chain comes out of a study of T cell responses to AZD1222 COVID-19 vaccine. Germline-derived CDR1 and CDR2 are LGHNA and YNFKEQ. The CDR3 consists of 16 residues. The V gene end was trimmed by 0 bases and the J gene end by 10 bases; junction bases not matched to a gene: 11. Concerning this clone: Its antigen is undetermined.

Only in-frame clones appear in the TCRdb table, and some are missing; sequencing was by immunoSEQ multiplex PCR. The sample shows about 100,000 clones, about nine tenths of them seen only once. General study points: Repertoires were obtained only post-peak T cell response. At baseline, seropositivity was found in only five or six AZD1222 recipients. Spike-specific TCR breadth and depth were elevated following two AZD1222 doses. Females made up more of the donors, who were largely white British, and clonal diversity may have come out too low.

The source of this sequence is an adult who received the AZD1222 COVID-19 vaccine. The chain couples TRBV4-2 to TRBJ2-1; 8 bases map to TRBD2. This sample comprised peripheral blood, obtained 28 days after the second AZD1222 dose. CDR3 sequence (DNA): TGTGCCAGCAGCCAAGAGAAGGGGACTAGTATCGCGGAGCAGTTCTTC. Its translation is CASSQEKGTSIAEQFF.